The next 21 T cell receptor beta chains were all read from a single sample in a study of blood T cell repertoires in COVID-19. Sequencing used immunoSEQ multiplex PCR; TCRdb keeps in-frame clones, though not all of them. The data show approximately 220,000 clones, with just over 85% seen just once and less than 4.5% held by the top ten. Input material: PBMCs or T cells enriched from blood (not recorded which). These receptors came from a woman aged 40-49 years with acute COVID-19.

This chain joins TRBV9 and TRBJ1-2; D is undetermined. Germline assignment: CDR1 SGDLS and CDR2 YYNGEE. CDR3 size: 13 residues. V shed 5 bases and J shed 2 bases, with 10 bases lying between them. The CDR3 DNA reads TGTGCCAGCAGAACCGCCGAGAACTATGGCTACACCTTC. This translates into CASRTAENYGYTF. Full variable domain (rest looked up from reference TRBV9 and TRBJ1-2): DSGVTQTPKHLITATGQRVTLRCSPRSGDLSVYWYQQSLDQGLQFLIQYYNGEERAKGNILERFSAQQFPDLHSELNLSSLELGDSALYFCASRTAENYGYTFGSGTRLTVV.

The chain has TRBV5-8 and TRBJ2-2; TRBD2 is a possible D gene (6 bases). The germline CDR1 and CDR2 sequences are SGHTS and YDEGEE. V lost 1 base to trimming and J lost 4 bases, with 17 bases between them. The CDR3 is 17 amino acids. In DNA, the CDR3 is TGTGCCAGCAGCTTGTTTGGTCGGGGGACGGGCACCGGGGAGCTGTTTTTT. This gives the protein CASSLFGRGTGTGELFF.

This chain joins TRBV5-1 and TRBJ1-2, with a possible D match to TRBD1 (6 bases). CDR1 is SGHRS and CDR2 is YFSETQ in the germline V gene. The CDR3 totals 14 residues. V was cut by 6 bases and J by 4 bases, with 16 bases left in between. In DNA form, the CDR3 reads TGCGCCAGCACCAGGACAGCGCAAAGCTATGGCTACACCTTC. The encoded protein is CASTRTAQSYGYTF. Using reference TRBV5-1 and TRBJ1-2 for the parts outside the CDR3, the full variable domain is KAGVTQTPRYLIKTRGQQVTLSCSPISGHRSVSWYQQTPGQGLQFLFEYFSETQRNKGNFPGRFSGRQFSNSRSEMNVSTLELGDSALYLCASTRTAQSYGYTFGSGTRLTVV.

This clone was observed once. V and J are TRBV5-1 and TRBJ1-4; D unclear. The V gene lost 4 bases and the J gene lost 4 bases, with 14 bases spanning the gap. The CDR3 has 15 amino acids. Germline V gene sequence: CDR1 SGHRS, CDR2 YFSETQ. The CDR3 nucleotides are TGCGCCAGCAGCGCGGGATTAGTAGATAATGAAAAACTGTTTTTT. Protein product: CASSAGLVDNEKLFF.

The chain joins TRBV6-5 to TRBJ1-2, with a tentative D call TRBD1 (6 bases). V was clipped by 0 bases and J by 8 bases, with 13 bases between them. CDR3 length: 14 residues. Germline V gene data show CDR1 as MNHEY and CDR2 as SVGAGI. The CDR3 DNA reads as TGTGCCAGCAGTTACTCGATACAGGGTGAGGGCTACACCTTC. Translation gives CASSYSIQGEGYTF.

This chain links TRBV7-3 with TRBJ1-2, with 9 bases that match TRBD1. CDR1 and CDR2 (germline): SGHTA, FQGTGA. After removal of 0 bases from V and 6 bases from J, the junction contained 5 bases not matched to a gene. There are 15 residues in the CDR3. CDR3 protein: CASSLTRTGVNGYTF. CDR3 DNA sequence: TGTGCCAGCAGCTTAACCCGGACAGGGGTTAATGGCTACACCTTC.

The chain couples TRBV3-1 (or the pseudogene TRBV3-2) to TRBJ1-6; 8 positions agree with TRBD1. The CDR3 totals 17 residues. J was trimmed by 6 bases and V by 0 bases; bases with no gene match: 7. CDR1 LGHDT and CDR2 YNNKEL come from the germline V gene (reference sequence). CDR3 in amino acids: CASSQDWGTGLNSPLHF. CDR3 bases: TGTGCCAGCAGCCAAGATTGGGGGACAGGTCTTAATTCACCCCTCCACTTT.

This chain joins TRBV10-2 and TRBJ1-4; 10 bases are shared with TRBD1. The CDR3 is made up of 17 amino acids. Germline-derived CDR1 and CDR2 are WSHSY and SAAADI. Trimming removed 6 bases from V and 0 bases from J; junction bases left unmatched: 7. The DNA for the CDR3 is TGCGCCAGCAGCACCCGGGACAGGGGAACAACTAATGAAAAACTGTTTTTT. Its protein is CASSTRDRGTTNEKLFF.

CDR3 DNA: TGTGCCAGCAGTTACTTTTACATAACGGCAGGGGAAAGCAACACTGAAGCTTTCTTT. As protein: CASSYFYITAGESNTEAFF. V gene TRBV6-2 or TRBV6-3 combines with J gene TRBJ1-1; TRBD1 might be the D (6 bases). The germline CDR1 and CDR2 sequences are MNHEY and SVGEGT. V lost 1 base, J lost 2 bases, and 23 bases lay in between. CDR3 length: 19 amino acids.

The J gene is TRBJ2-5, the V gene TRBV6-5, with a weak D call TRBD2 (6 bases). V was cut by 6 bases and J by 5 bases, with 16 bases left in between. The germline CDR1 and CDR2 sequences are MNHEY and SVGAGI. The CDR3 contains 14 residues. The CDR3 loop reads CASRTAGWGETQYF. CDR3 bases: TGTGCCAGCAGAACGGCGGGGTGGGGTGAGACCCAGTACTTC.

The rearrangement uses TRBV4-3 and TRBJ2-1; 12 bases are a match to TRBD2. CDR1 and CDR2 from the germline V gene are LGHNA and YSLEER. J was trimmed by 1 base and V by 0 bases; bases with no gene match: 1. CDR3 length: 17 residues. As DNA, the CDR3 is TGCGCCAGCAGCCAAGAGCTAGCGGGGGGGTCCTACAATGAGCAGTTCTTC. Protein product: CASSQELAGGSYNEQFF.

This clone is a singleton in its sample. This chain's CDR3 is CASSELGGGGNTIYF. CDR3 DNA: TGTGCCAGCAGTGAATTGGGAGGAGGAGGAAACACCATATATTTT. This rearrangement joins TRBV6-1 to TRBJ1-3; D unresolved. Between the trimmed V and J ends, which lost 2 bases and 4 bases, there was a span of 12 bases. Germline V CDR1 and CDR2: MNHNS, SASEGT. The CDR3 has 15 residues.

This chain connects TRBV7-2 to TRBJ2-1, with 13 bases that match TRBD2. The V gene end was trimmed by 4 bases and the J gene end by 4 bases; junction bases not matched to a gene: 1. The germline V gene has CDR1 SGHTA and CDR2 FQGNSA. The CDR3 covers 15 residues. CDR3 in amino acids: CASSSTSGGYNEQFF. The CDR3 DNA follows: TGTGCCAGCAGCTCGACTAGCGGGGGGTACAATGAGCAGTTCTTC.

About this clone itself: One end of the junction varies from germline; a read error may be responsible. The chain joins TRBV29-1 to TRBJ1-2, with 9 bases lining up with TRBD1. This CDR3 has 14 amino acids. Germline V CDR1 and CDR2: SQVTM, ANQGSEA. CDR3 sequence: CSVEAGQGTYGYTF. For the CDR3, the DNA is TGCAGCGTCGAAGCGGGACAGGGCACCTATGGCTACACCTTC.

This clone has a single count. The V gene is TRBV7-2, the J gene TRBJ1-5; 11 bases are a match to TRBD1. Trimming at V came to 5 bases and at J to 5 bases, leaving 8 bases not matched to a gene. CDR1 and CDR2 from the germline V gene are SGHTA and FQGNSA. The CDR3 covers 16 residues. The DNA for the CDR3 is TGTGCCAGCAGCGAGTTGGGACAGGGGGGATATCAGCCCCAGCATTTT. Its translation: CASSELGQGGYQPQHF.

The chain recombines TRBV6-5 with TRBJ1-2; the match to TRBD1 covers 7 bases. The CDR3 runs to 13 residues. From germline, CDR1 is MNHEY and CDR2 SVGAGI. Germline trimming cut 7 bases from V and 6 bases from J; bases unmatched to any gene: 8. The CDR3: CASNPGGSDGYTF. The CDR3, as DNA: TGTGCCAGCAACCCAGGGGGGAGCGATGGCTACACCTTC.

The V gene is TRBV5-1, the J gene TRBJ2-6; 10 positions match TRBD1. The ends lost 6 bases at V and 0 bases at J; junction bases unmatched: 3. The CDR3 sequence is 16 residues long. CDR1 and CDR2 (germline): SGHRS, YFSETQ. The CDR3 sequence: CASTGTGDSGANVLTF. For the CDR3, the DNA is TGCGCCAGCACCGGGACAGGGGACTCTGGGGCCAACGTCCTGACTTTC.

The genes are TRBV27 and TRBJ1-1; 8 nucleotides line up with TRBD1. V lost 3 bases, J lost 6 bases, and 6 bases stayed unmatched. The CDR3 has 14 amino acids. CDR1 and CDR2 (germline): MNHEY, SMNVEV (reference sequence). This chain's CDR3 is CASSFRGRRAEAFF. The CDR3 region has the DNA TGTGCCAGCAGTTTCAGGGGGCGGAGGGCTGAAGCTTTCTTT.

This CDR3 reads CASSPQGLEYNSPLHF. CDR3 bases: TGTGCCAGCAGTCCGCAGGGACTTGAGTATAATTCACCCCTCCACTTT. The chain combines TRBV27 with TRBJ1-6; D is possibly TRBD1 (5 bases). Per the germline V gene, CDR1 is MNHEY and CDR2 is SMNVEV (reference sequence). The CDR3 contains 16 residues. The germline V and J ends were trimmed by 5 bases and 4 bases, with 15 bases remaining between them.

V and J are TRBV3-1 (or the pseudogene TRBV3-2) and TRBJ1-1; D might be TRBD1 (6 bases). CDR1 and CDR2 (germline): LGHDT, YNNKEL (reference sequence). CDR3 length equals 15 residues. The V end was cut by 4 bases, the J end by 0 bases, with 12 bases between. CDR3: CASSPEDRLNTEAFF. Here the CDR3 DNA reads TGTGCCAGCAGCCCCGAGGACAGATTGAACACTGAAGCTTTCTTT.

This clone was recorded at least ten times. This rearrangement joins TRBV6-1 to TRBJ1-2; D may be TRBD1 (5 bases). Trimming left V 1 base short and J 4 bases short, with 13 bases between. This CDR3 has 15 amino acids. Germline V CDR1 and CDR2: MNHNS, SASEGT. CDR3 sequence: CASSEEPTAFYGYTF. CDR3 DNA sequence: TGTGCCAGCAGTGAAGAACCGACAGCTTTCTATGGCTACACCTTC.